This TCR beta chain was found in a study of response to subunit inactivated influenza vaccine. Many counts were recorded for this clonotype. Its target is not known. General study findings and limits: Authors suggested each seasonal flu vaccination may recruit only limited numbers of new T cells.

One entry per CDR3 protein results from TCRdb running MiXCR on the RT-PCR reads. The sample holds approximately 500,000 distinct CDR3 sequences, 10% to 15% seen once. V was trimmed by 0 bases and J by 0 bases, leaving 15 bases between them. CDR1 and CDR2 (germline): LGHNA, YSLEER. This CDR3 region has 17 residues. This clonotype was sampled from a middle-aged man who received an inactivated influenza vaccine. The gene calls are TRBV4-3 and TRBJ2-7, with a weak D call TRBD2 (6 bases). The starting material was PBMCs from blood, obtained 40 to 50 days after vaccination. As DNA, the CDR3 is TGCGCCAGCAGCCAAGATTACCCGGGGGTGAGCTCCTACGAGCAGTACTTC. Its translation is CASSQDYPGVSSYEQYF.